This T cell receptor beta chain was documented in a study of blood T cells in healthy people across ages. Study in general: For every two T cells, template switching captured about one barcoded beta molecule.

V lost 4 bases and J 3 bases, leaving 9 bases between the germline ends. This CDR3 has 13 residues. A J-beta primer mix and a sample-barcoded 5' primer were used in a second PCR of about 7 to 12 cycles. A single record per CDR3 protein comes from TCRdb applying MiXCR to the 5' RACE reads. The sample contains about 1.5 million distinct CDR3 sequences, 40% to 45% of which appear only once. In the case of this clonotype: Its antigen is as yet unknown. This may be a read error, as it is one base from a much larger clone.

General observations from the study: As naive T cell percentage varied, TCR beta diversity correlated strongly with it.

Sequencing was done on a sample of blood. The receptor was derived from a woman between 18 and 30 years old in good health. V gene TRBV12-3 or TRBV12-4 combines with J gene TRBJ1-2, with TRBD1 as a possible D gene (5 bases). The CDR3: CASSWTRDYGYTF. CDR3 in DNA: TGTGCCAGCAGTTGGACAAGAGACTATGGCTACACCTTC.